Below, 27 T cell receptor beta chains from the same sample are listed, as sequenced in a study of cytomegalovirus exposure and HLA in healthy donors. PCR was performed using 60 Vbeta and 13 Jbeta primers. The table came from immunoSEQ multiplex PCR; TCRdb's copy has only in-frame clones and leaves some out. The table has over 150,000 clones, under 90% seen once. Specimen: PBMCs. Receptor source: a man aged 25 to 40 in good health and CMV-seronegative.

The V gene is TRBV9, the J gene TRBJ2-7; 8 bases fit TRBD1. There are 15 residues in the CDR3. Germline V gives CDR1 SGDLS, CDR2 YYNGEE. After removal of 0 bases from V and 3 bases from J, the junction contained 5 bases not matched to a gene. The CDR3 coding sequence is TGTGCCAGCAGCGTAGCCCAGGGGGCCAGCTACGAGCAGTACTTC. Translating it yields CASSVAQGASYEQYF.

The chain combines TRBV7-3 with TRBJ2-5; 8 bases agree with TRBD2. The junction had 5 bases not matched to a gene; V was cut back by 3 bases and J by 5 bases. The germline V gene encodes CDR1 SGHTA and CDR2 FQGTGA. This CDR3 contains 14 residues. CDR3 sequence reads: CASSFSGVGETQYF. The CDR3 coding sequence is TGTGCCAGCAGCTTTAGCGGGGTCGGGGAGACCCAGTACTTC.

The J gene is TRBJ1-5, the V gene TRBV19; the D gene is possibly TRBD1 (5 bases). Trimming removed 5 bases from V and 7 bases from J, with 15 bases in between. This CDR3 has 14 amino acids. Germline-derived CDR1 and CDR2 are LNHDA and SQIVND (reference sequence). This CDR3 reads CASSGTQGIQPQHF. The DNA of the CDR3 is TGTGCCAGTAGTGGCACCCAGGGAATCCAGCCCCAGCATTTT.

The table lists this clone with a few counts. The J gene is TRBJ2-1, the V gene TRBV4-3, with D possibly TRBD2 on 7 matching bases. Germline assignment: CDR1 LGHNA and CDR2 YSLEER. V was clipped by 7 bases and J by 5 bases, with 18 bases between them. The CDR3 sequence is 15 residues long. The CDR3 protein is CASNLVPGGHNEQFF. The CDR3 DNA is TGCGCCAGCAACCTGGTGCCGGGGGGCCACAATGAGCAGTTCTTC.

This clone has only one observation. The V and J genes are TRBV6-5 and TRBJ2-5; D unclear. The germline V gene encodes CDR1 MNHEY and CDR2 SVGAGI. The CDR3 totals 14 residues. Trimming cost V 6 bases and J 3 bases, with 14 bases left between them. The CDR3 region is CASSSQLPEETQYF. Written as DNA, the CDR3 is TGTGCCAGCAGCTCTCAATTGCCGGAAGAGACCCAGTACTTC.

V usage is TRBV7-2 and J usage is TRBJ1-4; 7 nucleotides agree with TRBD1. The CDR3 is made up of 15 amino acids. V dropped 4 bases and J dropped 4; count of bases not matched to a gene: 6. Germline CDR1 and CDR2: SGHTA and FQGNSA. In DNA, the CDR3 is TGTGCCAGCAGCTCTTCCGGGACAGATAATGAAAAACTGTTTTTT. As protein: CASSSSGTDNEKLFF.

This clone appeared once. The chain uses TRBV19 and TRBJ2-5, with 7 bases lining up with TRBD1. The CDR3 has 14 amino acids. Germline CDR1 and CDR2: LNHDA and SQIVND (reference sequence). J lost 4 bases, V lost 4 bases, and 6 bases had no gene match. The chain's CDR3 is CASSRLGTAETQYF. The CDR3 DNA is TGTGCCAGTAGTAGACTGGGGACAGCAGAGACCCAGTACTTC.

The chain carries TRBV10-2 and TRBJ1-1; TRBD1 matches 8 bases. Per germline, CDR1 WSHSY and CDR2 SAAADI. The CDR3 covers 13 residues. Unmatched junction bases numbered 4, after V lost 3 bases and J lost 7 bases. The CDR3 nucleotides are TGCGCCAGCAGTGAAGGACAGGGCTATGAAGCTTTCTTT. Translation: CASSEGQGYEAFF.

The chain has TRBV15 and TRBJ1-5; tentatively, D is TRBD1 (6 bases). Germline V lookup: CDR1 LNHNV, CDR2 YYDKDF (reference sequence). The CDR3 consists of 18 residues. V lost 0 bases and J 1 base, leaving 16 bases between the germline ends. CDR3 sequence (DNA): TGTGCCACCAGCAGAGATTGGGCAGGGGAACTAAGCAATCAGCCCCAGCATTTT. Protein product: CATSRDWAGELSNQPQHF.

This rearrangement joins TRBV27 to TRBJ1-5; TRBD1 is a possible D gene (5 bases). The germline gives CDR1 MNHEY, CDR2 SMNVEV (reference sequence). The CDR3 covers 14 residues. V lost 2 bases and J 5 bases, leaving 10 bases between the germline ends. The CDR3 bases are TGTGCCAGCAGTTTACAGCGGGGCCATCAGCCCCAGCATTTT. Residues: CASSLQRGHQPQHF.

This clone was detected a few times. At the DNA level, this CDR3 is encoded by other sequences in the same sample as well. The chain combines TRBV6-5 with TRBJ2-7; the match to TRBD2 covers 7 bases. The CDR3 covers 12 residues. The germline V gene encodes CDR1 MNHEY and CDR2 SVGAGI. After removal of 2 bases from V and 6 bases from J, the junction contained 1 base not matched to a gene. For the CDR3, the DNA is TGTGCCAGCAGTTACGGGGGGGGCGAGCAGTACTTC. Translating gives CASSYGGGEQYF.

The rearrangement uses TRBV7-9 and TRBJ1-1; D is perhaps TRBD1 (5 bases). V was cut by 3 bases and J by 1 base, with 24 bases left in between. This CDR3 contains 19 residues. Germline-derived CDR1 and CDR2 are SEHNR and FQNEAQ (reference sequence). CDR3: CASSLETRGLITGNTEAFF. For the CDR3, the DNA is TGTGCCAGCAGCTTGGAAACGCGGGGACTCATTACCGGGAACACTGAAGCTTTCTTT.

The CDR3 region has the DNA TGTGCCTGGTCCCAGGGGGCGGGTGGCTACACCTTC. Residues: CAWSQGAGGYTF. This chain joins TRBV30 and TRBJ1-2, with 8 bases matching TRBD1. From germline, CDR1 is GTSNPN and CDR2 SVGIG (reference sequence). The CDR3 is made up of 12 amino acids. J gave up 7 bases and V 5 bases, and 6 bases lay outside the gene matches.

The DNA for the CDR3 is TGTGCCAGCAGTCTCCCGACAGGGGGCTCGTCGGGTACGCAGTATTTT. This gives the protein CASSLPTGGSSGTQYF. The chain carries TRBV6-6 and TRBJ2-3; TRBD1 matches 10 bases. The CDR3 is 16 amino acids. V gave up 5 bases and J gave up 8 bases; unmatched junction bases: 13. CDR1 MNHNY and CDR2 SVGAGI come from the germline V gene (reference sequence).

CDR3 nucleotide sequence: TGCGCCAGCAGCTTGGGGGGGAATCCACCCCTCCACTTT. This translates into CASSLGGNPPLHF. This chain uses TRBV4-3 with TRBJ1-6; tentative D call: TRBD1 (5 bases). Trimming cost V 5 bases and J 11 bases, with 13 bases left between them. The CDR3 loop spans 13 amino acids. Germline CDR1 is LGHNA and CDR2 is YSLEER.

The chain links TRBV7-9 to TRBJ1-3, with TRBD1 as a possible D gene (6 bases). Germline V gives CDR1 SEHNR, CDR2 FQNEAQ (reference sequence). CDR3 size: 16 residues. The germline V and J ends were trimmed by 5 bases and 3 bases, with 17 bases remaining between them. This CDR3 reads CASSLGQFGVGNTIYF. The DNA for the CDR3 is TGTGCCAGCAGCCTCGGACAGTTCGGGGTTGGAAACACCATATATTTT.

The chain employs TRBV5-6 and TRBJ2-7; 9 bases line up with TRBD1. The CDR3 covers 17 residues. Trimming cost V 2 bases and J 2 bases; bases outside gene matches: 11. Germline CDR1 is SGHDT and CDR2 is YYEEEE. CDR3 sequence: CASSLLGQGSFTYEQYF. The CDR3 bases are TGTGCCAGCAGCTTATTGGGACAGGGCAGCTTTACCTACGAGCAGTACTTC.

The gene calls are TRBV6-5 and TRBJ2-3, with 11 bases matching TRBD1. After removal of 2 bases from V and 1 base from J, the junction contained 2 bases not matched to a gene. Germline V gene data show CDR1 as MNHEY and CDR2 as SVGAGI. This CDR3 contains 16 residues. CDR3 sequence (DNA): TGTGCCAGCAGTTACGGGGACAGGGGGGGCACAGATACGCAGTATTTT. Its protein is CASSYGDRGGTDTQYF.

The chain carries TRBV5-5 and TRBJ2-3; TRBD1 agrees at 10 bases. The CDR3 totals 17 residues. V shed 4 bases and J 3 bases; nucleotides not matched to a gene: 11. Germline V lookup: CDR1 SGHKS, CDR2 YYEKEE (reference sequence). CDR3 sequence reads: CASSERVTGQGTDTQYF. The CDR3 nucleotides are TGTGCCAGCAGCGAGCGTGTAACGGGACAGGGGACAGATACGCAGTATTTT.

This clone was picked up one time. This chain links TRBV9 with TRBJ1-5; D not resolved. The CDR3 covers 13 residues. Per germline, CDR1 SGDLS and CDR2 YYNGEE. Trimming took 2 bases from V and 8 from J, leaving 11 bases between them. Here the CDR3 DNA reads TGTGCCAGCAGCGTTGCGGATTTTGAGCCCCAGCATTTT. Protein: CASSVADFEPQHF.

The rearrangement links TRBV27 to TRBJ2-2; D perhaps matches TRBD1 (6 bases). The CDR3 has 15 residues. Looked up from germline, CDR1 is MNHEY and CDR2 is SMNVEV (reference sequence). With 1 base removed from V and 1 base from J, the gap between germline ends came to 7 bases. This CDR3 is CASSLLGGNTGELFF. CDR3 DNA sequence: TGTGCCAGCAGTTTATTAGGGGGGAACACCGGGGAGCTGTTTTTT.

CDR3 sequence (DNA): TGTGCCAGCAGTGCAGACAGGGGGCTCTATGGCTACACCTTC. It is translated as CASSADRGLYGYTF. V is TRBV27 and J is TRBJ1-2, with 10 positions matching TRBD1. V lost 5 bases, J lost 4 bases, and 4 bases stayed unmatched. Germline lookup yields CDR1 MNHEY and CDR2 SMNVEV (reference sequence). CDR3 size: 14 residues.

In DNA form, the CDR3 reads TGTGCCAGCAGCTCGTTAACAGGGATTAGCAATCAGCCCCAGCATTTT. Its protein product is CASSSLTGISNQPQHF. This chain uses TRBV5-5 with TRBJ1-5, with D perhaps matching TRBD1 (6 bases). V lost 3 bases and J 0 bases, leaving 13 bases between the germline ends. This CDR3 comprises 16 residues. Germline V gene data show CDR1 as SGHKS and CDR2 as YYEKEE (reference sequence). Based on the CDR3 plus reference TRBV5-5 and TRBJ1-5, the full variable domain is DAGVTQSPTHLIKTRGQQVTLRCSPISGHKSVSWYQQVLGQGPQFIFQYYEKEERGRGNFPDRFSARQFPNYSSELNVNALLLGDSALYLCASSSLTGISNQPQHFGDGTRLSIL.

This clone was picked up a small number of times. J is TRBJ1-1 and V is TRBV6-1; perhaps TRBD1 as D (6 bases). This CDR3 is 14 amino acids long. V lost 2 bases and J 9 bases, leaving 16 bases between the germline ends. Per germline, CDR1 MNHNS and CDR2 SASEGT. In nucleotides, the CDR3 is TGTGCCAGCAGTGAACCAGGGGATGTGTGGCAAGCTTTCTTT. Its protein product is CASSEPGDVWQAFF.

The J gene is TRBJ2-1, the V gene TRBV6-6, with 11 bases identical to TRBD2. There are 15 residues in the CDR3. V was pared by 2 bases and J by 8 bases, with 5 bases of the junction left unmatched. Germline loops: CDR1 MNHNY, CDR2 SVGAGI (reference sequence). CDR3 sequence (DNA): TGTGCCAGCAGTTACGGTAGCGGGAGGGCCGATGAGCAGTTCTTC. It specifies CASSYGSGRADEQFF.

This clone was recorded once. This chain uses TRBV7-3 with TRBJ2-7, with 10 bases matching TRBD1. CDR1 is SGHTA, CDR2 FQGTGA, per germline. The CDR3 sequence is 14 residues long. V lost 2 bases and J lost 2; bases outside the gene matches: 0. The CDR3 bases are TGTGCCAGCAGCTTAGGGACAGGGGCCTACGAGCAGTACTTC. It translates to CASSLGTGAYEQYF. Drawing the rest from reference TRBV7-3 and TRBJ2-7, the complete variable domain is GAGVSQTPSNKVTEKGKYVELRCDPISGHTALYWYRQSLGQGPEFLIYFQGTGAADDSGLPNDRFFAVRPEGSVSTLKIQRTERGDSAVYLCASSLGTGAYEQYFGPGTRLTVT.

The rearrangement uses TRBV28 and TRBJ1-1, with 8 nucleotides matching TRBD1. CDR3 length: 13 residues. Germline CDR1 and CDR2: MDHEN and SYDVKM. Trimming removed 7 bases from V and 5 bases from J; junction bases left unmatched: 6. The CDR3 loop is CASTADRVTEAFF. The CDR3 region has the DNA TGTGCCAGCACCGCGGACAGGGTGACTGAAGCTTTCTTT.